Below, one TCR beta chain is given with its context. This sample was included in a study of OX40 agonist ivuxolimab in advanced cancers. The CDR3 extends over 15 amino acids. The V gene's germline CDR1 is SEHNR and CDR2 FQNEAQ (reference sequence). Trimming removed 5 bases at V and 2 bases at J, with 16 bases between. The assay was immunoSEQ multiplex PCR, and TCRdb's table has in-frame clones only and misses some. The sample shows about 64,000 clones, around 83% of them seen only once. The starting material was CD4+ or CD8+ T cells sorted from blood, obtained in a trial of the OX40 agonist ivuxolimab. The receptor was derived from an adult with an advanced solid tumor such as melanoma, head and neck, liver or kidney cancer. The chain has TRBV7-9 and TRBJ2-7, with a tentative D call TRBD2 (6 bases). In DNA form, the CDR3 reads TGTGCCAGCAGCCTATCGGGACTTTCCCCCTACGAGCAGTACTTC. It is translated as CASSLSGLSPYEQYF.